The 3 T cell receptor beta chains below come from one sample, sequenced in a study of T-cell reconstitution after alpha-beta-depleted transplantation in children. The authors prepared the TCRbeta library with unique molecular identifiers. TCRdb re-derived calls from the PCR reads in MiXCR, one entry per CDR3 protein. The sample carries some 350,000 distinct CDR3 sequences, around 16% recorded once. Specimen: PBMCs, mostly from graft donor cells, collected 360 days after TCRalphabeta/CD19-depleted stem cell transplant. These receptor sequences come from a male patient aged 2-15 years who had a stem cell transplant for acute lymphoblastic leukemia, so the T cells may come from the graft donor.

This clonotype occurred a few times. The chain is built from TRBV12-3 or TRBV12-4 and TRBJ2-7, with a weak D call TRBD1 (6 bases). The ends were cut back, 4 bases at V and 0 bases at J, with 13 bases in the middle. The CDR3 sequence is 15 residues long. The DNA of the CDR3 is TGTGCCAGCAGTTCGGCCGGACAGAGCTCCTACGAGCAGTACTTC. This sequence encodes CASSSAGQSSYEQYF.

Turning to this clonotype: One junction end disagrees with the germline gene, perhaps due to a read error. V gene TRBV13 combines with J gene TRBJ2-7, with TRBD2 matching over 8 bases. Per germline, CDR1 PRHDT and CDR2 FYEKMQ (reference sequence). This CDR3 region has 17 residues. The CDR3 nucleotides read TGTGCCAGCAGCTTAGGGGGCCCGGGAGGGGTCTCCTACGGGCAGTACTTC. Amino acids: CASSLGGPGGVSYGQYF.

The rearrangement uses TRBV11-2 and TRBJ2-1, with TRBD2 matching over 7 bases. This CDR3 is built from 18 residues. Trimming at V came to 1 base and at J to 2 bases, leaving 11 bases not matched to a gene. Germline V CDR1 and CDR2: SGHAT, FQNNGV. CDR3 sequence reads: CASSLVAGLAEPYNEQFF. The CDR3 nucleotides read TGTGCCAGCAGCTTAGTAGCTGGGCTAGCGGAGCCCTACAATGAGCAGTTCTTC.